One and the same sample provided the 22 T cell receptor beta chains below, sequenced in a study of T-cell memory formation after mild COVID-19. TCRdb re-derived calls from the 5' RACE reads in MiXCR, one entry per CDR3 protein. This table has about 560,000 distinct CDR3 sequences, around 15% appearing once. Source material: PBMCs or a T cell subset sorted from them (not recorded which). All receptors come from an adult woman who had mild COVID-19 (a few samples of this study predate the infection). Cell type and time point are not known.

The chain carries TRBV5-1 and TRBJ2-3; 7 bases fit TRBD1. CDR1 is SGHRS and CDR2 is YFSETQ in the germline V gene. Trimming at V came to 3 bases and at J to 0 bases, leaving 7 bases not matched to a gene. The CDR3 runs 16 residues. This CDR3 reads CASSSQGDHSTDTQYF. The CDR3 nucleotides are TGCGCCAGCAGCTCGCAGGGGGACCATAGCACAGATACGCAGTATTTT.

This rearrangement joins TRBV10-1 to TRBJ1-2; possibly TRBD1 for D (6 bases). This CDR3 spans 14 amino acids. V gave up 4 bases and J gave up 6 bases, with 15 bases separating them. Germline CDR1 and CDR2: WNHNN and SYGVQD (reference sequence). CDR3 nucleotides: TGCGCCAGCAGTGGCCAGACAGGAGTGCATGGCTACACCTTC. It specifies CASSGQTGVHGYTF.

This clonotype has a count of ten or more. The CDR3 DNA sequence: TGTGCCAGCAGCTTGGGACAGGTTTACAATGAGCAGTTCTTC. Residues: CASSLGQVYNEQFF. The V call is TRBV5-6, the J call TRBJ2-1; perhaps TRBD1 as D (6 bases). The CDR3 sequence is 14 residues long. V lost 0 bases and J lost 4, with 8 bases in between. Germline-derived CDR1 and CDR2 are SGHDT and YYEEEE.

This clonotype showed up just a few times. The chain combines TRBV12-3 or TRBV12-4 with TRBJ1-5, with unresolved D. V was shortened by 6 bases and J by 6 bases, with 12 bases between the two germline ends. This CDR3 contains 13 residues. For the CDR3, the DNA is TGTGCCAGCAGCTCTGTGGGAGGTCAGCCCCAGCATTTT. This gives the protein CASSSVGGQPQHF.

This sequence joins TRBV18 and TRBJ2-3, with 10 bases lining up with TRBD1. The CDR3 is 15 amino acids. Per the germline V gene, CDR1 is KGHSH and CDR2 is LQKENI. V was pared by 6 bases and J by 2 bases, with 5 bases of the junction left unmatched. The CDR3 DNA sequence: TGTGCCAGCTCCCCCGACAGGGGGCCCACAGATACGCAGTATTTT. It is translated as CASSPDRGPTDTQYF.

The V and J genes are TRBV12-3 or TRBV12-4 and TRBJ2-7; 7 bases align to TRBD1. V shed 6 bases, J shed 3 bases, and the junction held 8 bases outside the gene matches. There are 14 residues in the CDR3. CDR3 sequence reads: CASSTRQGGYEQYF. For the CDR3, the DNA is TGTGCCAGCAGCACCCGACAGGGCGGCTACGAGCAGTACTTC.

The CDR3 DNA reads as TGTGCCAGCAGCTTATACGGGCCCCAGAGAGAGCAGTTCTTC. It encodes CASSLYGPQREQFF. The chain joins TRBV7-3 to TRBJ2-1; D not resolved. The V gene's germline CDR1 is SGHTA and CDR2 FQGTGA. The CDR3 runs to 14 residues. V was cut by 2 bases and J by 10 bases, with 15 bases left in between.

This clonotype turned up a few times. This rearrangement joins TRBV30 to TRBJ2-7; no reliable D call. CDR1 GTSNPN and CDR2 SVGIG come from the germline V gene (reference sequence). Trimming stripped 0 bases from V and 6 bases from J, with 9 bases between. CDR3 length: 12 residues. The DNA of the CDR3 is TGTGCCTGGAGTGTAAGAGTTTTCGAGCAGTACTTC. Amino acid sequence: CAWSVRVFEQYF.

The chain recombines TRBV9 with TRBJ2-1; D may be TRBD1 (5 bases). The V end lost 0 bases, the J end lost 7 bases, and 14 bases lay between the germline ends. CDR1 and CDR2 from the germline V gene are SGDLS and YYNGEE. The CDR3 is 15 residues long. This CDR3 is CASSVEGYGENEQFF. CDR3 sequence (DNA): TGTGCCAGCAGCGTAGAGGGGTATGGGGAAAATGAGCAGTTCTTC. Full variable domain (remainder filled in from reference TRBV9 and TRBJ2-1): DSGVTQTPKHLITATGQRVTLRCSPRSGDLSVYWYQQSLDQGLQFLIQYYNGEERAKGNILERFSAQQFPDLHSELNLSSLELGDSALYFCASSVEGYGENEQFFGPGTRLTVL.

The chain combines TRBV5-6 with TRBJ1-2; maybe TRBD1 (5 bases). Germline CDR1 and CDR2: SGHDT and YYEEEE. Deletions cut 4 bases from V and 0 bases from J, with 13 bases between. The CDR3 contains 15 residues. The CDR3 region is CASSPGGPANYGYTF. CDR3 coding DNA: TGTGCCAGCAGCCCCGGGGGACCAGCTAACTATGGCTACACCTTC.

This chain joins TRBV7-8 and TRBJ1-5; a possible D gene is TRBD1 (5 bases). There are 15 residues in the CDR3. The V and J ends lost 2 bases and 7 bases respectively, with 15 bases between them. The germline gives CDR1 SGHVS, CDR2 FQNEAQ. The DNA of the CDR3 is TGTGCCAGCAGCTTATGGCAGGGCCCGGGCCAGCCCCAGCATTTT. This sequence encodes CASSLWQGPGQPQHF. Looking up the rest from reference TRBV7-8 and TRBJ1-5 gives the full variable domain: GAGVSQSPRYKVAKRGQDVALRCDPISGHVSLFWYQQALGQGPEFLTYFQNEAQLDKSGLPSDRFFAERPEGSVSTLKIQRTQQEDSAVYLCASSLWQGPGQPQHFGDGTRLSIL.

The chain has TRBV20-1 and TRBJ2-2; D is perhaps TRBD1 or TRBD2 (6 bases each). V was clipped by 6 bases and J by 3 bases, with 14 bases between them. The CDR3 totals 14 residues. CDR1 is DFQATT and CDR2 is SNEGSKA in the germline V gene (reference sequence). The CDR3 sequence: CSAPRGRYTGELFF. In nucleotides, the CDR3 is TGCAGTGCGCCTAGGGGGAGGTACACCGGGGAGCTGTTTTTT.

This clonotype was observed many times. The chain uses TRBV5-6 and TRBJ2-3, with D tentatively TRBD2 (6 bases). The germline V and J ends were trimmed by 3 bases and 5 bases, with 7 bases remaining between them. Germline CDR1 and CDR2: SGHDT and YYEEEE. The CDR3 is 12 amino acids. The DNA for the CDR3 is TGTGCCAGCAGCTCGGGGGTAGATACGCAGTATTTT. This sequence encodes CASSSGVDTQYF. The whole variable domain, filled in from reference TRBV5-6 and TRBJ2-3, reads DAGVTQSPTHLIKTRGQQVTLRCSPKSGHDTVSWYQQALGQGPQFIFQYYEEEERQRGNFPDRFSGHQFPNYSSELNVNALLLGDSALYLCASSSGVDTQYFGPGTRLTVL.

This clonotype came up a few times. V is TRBV19 and J is TRBJ2-4, with TRBD1 matching over 7 bases. The V and J ends lost 4 bases and 9 bases, in that order; junction bases with no gene match: 6. Germline V gives CDR1 LNHDA, CDR2 SQIVND (reference sequence). The CDR3 loop spans 13 amino acids. The CDR3 coding sequence is TGTGCCAGTAGTAGGGACAGTCTGAGCATTCAGTACTTC. It translates to CASSRDSLSIQYF.

The CDR3: CASSVDRAFSGELFF. The CDR3 DNA sequence: TGTGCCAGCAGCGTAGATCGGGCCTTCTCCGGGGAGCTGTTTTTT. The genes are TRBV9 and TRBJ2-2; D is uncertain. The CDR3 is 15 amino acids. V was trimmed by 0 bases and J by 6 bases, leaving 12 bases between them. The germline gives CDR1 SGDLS, CDR2 YYNGEE.

This chain uses TRBV6-6 with TRBJ2-3, with a weak D call TRBD2 (5 bases). CDR3 length equals 15 residues. Germline-derived CDR1 and CDR2 are MNHNY and SVGAGI (reference sequence). V gave up 2 bases and J gave up 1 base, with 10 bases separating them. The chain's CDR3 is CASSYGQEGTDTQYF. For the CDR3, the DNA is TGTGCCAGCAGTTACGGGCAGGAGGGCACAGATACGCAGTATTTT.

The genes are TRBV7-9 and TRBJ2-7, with D unresolved. The CDR3 loop spans 13 amino acids. V shed 6 bases and J shed 3 bases, with 12 bases lying between them. CDR1 is SEHNR, CDR2 FQNEAQ, per germline (reference sequence). The CDR3 nucleotides are TGTGCCAGCAGGGGCATTGGGTACTACGAGCAGTACTTC. It codes for CASRGIGYYEQYF.

The chain combines TRBV19 with TRBJ2-1, with TRBD2 identical over 7 bases. V trimming: 3 bases; J trimming: 4 bases; junction bases outside the gene matches: 9. This CDR3 region has 16 residues. Germline V gene lookup returns CDR1 LNHDA and CDR2 SQIVND (reference sequence). For the CDR3, the DNA is TGTGCCAGTAGTATCCGCCTGGGGAGGGATTACAATGAGCAGTTCTTC. Residues: CASSIRLGRDYNEQFF.

This clonotype was detected only a few times. This rearrangement joins TRBV9 to TRBJ2-1; 12 bases map to TRBD2. CDR1 and CDR2 from the germline V gene are SGDLS and YYNGEE. Trimming removed 1 base from V and 0 bases from J; junction bases left unmatched: 5. This CDR3 spans 18 amino acids. The CDR3 region has the DNA TGTGCCAGCAGCGTAAGAACTAGCGGGGGGAGCTCCTACAATGAGCAGTTCTTC. This encodes CASSVRTSGGSSYNEQFF.

The chain carries TRBV7-2 and TRBJ1-2; no firm D call. The CDR3 is made up of 12 amino acids. Looked up from germline, CDR1 is SGHTA and CDR2 is FQGNSA. V shed 6 bases and J shed 0 bases, with 5 bases lying between them. The CDR3 nucleotides are TGTGCCAGCAGACTAGCTAACTATGGCTACACCTTC. This translates into CASRLANYGYTF.

This chain uses TRBV12-3 or TRBV12-4 with TRBJ1-1; 9 nucleotides agree with TRBD1. There are 15 residues in the CDR3. The V gene end was trimmed by 5 bases and the J gene end by 1 base; junction bases not matched to a gene: 5. CDR3 sequence (DNA): TGTGCCAGCAGTGCCAGGACAGGGGAGAACACTGAAGCTTTCTTT. Translated: CASSARTGENTEAFF.

In this sample, this clonotype turned up many times. The chain has TRBV12-3 or TRBV12-4 and TRBJ2-5; D unresolved. Trimming pared 5 bases from V and 7 bases from J, leaving 11 bases between. This CDR3 comprises 12 residues. The CDR3 coding sequence is TGTGCCAGCAGTCCCGCTCCGGGGACCCAGTACTTC. Its translation: CASSPAPGTQYF.